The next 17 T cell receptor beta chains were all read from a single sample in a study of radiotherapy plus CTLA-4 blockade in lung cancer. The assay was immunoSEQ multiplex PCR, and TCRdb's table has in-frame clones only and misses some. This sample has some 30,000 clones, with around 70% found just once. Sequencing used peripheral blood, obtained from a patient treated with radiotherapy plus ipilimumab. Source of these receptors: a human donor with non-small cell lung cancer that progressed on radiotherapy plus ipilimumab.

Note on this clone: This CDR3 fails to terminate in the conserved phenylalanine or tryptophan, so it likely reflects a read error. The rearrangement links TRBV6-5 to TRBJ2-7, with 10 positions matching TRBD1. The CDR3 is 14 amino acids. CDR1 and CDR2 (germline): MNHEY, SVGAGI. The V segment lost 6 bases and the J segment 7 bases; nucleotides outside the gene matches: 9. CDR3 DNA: TGTGCCAGCAGGTCCGGGACAGGGGTGAGGGAGCAGTACCTC. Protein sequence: CASRSGTGVREQYL.

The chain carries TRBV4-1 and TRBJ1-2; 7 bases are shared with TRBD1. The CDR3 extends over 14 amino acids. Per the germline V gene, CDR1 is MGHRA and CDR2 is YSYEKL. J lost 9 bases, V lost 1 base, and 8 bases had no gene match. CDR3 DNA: TGCGCCAGCAGCCAAGGGGAAGGGGGCAGGAGCTACACCTTC. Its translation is CASSQGEGGRSYTF.

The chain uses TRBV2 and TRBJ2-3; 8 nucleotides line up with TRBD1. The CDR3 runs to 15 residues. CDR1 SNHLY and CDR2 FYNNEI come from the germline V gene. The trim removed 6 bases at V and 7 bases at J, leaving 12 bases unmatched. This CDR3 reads CASRGQGATRNTQYF. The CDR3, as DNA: TGTGCCAGCAGAGGGCAGGGGGCCACCCGGAATACGCAGTATTTT.

The CDR3 nucleotides are TGTGCCAGTAGTGCCTCCGGAGGACAGGGGGTCAAGAGTGAAAAACTGTTTTTT. Protein: CASSASGGQGVKSEKLFF. This chain connects TRBV19 to TRBJ1-4, with 10 bases fitting TRBD1. The ends lost 5 bases at V and 7 bases at J; junction bases unmatched: 16. Germline V gives CDR1 LNHDA, CDR2 SQIVND (reference sequence). This CDR3 is built from 18 residues.

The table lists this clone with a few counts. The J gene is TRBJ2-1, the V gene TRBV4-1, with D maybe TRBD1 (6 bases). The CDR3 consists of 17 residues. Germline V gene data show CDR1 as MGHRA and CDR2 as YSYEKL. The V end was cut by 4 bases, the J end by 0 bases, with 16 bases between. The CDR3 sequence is CASSRGGAVSSYNEQFF. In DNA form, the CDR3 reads TGCGCCAGCAGCCGAGGGGGAGCTGTAAGCTCCTACAATGAGCAGTTCTTC.

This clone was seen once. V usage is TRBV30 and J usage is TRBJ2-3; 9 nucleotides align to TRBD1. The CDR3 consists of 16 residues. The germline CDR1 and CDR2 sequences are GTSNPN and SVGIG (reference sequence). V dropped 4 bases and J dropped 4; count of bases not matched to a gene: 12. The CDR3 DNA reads TGTGCCTGGACCGAAGACCGGGACAGGGAACCAGATACGCAGTATTTT. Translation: CAWTEDRDREPDTQYF.

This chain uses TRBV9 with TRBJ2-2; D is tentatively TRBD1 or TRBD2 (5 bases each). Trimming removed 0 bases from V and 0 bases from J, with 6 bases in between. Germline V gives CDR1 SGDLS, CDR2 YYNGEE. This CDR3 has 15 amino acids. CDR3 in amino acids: CASSVVGANTGELFF. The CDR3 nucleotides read TGTGCCAGCAGCGTAGTGGGGGCGAACACCGGGGAGCTGTTTTTT.

CDR3 bases: TGCAGCGTTTCAACCGGGCCCGGCTACGAGCAGTACTTC. Translating it yields CSVSTGPGYEQYF. The V call is TRBV29-1, the J call TRBJ2-7; D is unresolved. The CDR3 runs 13 residues. Germline V CDR1 and CDR2: SQVTM, ANQGSEA. The V gene lost 5 bases and the J gene lost 3 bases, with 14 bases spanning the gap.

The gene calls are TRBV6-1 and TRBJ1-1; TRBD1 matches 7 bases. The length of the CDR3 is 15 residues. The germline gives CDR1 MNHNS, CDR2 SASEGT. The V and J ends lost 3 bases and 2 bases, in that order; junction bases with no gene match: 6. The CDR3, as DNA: TGTGCCAGCAGTGACCCCGGGACAGTAAACACTGAAGCTTTCTTT. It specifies CASSDPGTVNTEAFF.

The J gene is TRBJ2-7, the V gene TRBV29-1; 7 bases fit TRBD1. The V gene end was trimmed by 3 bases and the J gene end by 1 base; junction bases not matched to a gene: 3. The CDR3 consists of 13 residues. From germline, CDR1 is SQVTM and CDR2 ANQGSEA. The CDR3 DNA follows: TGCAGCGTTGATGTGACAGGGTCCTACGAGCAGTACTTC. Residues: CSVDVTGSYEQYF.

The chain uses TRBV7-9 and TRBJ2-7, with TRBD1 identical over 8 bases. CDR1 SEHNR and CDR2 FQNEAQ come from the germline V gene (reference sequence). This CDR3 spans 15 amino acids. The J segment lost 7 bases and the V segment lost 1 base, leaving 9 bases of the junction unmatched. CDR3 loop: CASSLGSGGAGEQYF. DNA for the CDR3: TGTGCCAGCAGCTTAGGATCAGGGGGCGCGGGGGAGCAGTACTTC.

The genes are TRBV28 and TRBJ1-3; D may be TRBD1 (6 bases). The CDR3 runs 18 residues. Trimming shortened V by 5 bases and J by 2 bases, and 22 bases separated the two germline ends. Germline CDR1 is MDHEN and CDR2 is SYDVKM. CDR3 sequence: CASSLDTGYRDPGNTIYF. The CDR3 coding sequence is TGTGCCAGCAGTCTAGATACGGGATACAGGGACCCTGGAAACACCATATATTTT.

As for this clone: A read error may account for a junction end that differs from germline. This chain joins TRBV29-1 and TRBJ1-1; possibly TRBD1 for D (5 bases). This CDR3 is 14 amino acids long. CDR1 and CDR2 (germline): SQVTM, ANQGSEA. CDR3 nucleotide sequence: TGCAGCGTGGAAGGGTGGAGGGGGAACACTGAAGCTTTCTTT. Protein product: CSVEGWRGNTEAFF.

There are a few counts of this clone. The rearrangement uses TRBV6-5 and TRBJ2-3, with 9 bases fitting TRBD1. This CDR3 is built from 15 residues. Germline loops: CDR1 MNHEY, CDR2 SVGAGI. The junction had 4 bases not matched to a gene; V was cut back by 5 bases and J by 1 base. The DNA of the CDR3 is TGTGCCAGCAGTAACAGGGGGCGCGGCACAGATACGCAGTATTTT. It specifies CASSNRGRGTDTQYF.

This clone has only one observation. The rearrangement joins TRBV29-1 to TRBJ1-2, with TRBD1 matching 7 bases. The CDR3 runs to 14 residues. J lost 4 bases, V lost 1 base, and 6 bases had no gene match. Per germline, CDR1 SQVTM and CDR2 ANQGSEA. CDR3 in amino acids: CSVEGGGTAYGYTF. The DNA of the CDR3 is TGCAGCGTTGAAGGAGGGGGCACCGCCTATGGCTACACCTTC.

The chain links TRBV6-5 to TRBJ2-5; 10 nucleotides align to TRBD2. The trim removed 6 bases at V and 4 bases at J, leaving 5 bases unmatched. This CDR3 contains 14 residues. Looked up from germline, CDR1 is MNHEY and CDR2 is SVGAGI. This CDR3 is CASSRAGGGETQYF. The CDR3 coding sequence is TGTGCCAGCAGCCGAGCGGGGGGGGGAGAGACCCAGTACTTC.

CDR3 protein: CASSFNRGQVQYF. The CDR3 DNA follows: TGTGCCAGCAGCTTCAACAGGGGGCAGGTGCAGTACTTC. The chain combines TRBV5-8 with TRBJ2-7, with TRBD1 identical over 9 bases. The V gene's germline CDR1 is SGHTS and CDR2 YDEGEE. J lost 9 bases, V lost 2 bases, and 6 bases had no gene match. The CDR3 sequence is 13 residues long.